This T cell receptor beta chain was profiled in a study of T cell changes during pregnancy in multiple sclerosis. The CDR3 length is 15 residues. V lost 4 bases, J lost 1 base, and 11 bases lay in between. In germline, CDR1 is LNHDA, CDR2 SQIVND (reference sequence). The protocol was immunoSEQ multiplex PCR, while the TCRdb copy is restricted to in-frame clones and leaves out a portion. The sample yields roughly 120,000 clones, about 94% seen once. The sample consisted of peripheral blood, taken before pregnancy. The V gene is TRBV19, the J gene TRBJ1-3; D may be TRBD1 (6 bases). The TCR was taken from a female donor with multiple sclerosis, enrolled in a pregnancy study. Here the CDR3 DNA reads TGTGCCAGTAGTACCTTTGGGACATCTGGAAACACCATATATTTT. Its translation: CASSTFGTSGNTIYF.